The TCR beta chain under discussion was sequenced for a study of metastatic and nonmetastatic thyroid tumors. Study observations and caveats: Malignant thyroid tumors reportedly exceeded benign nodules significantly in TCR beta diversity, with the difference appearing in blood and tumor.

There are many counts of this clone. No antigen is known for it. The CDR3 has 17 amino acids. Germline V gene sequence: CDR1 MNHNS, CDR2 SASEGT. Unmatched junction bases numbered 6, after V lost 6 bases and J lost 0 bases. Per the study methods: Differences in CDR3 between clinicopathological groups were drawn on to build a classifier intended to discriminate distant-metastatic papillary thyroid cancer patients. Via MiXCR, TCRdb re-called the PCR reads. For this entry, the V and J calls and clone size follow TCRdb and not the study's own pipeline. The table has tens of thousands of clones, about 13% seen once; the top ten hold 10% to 12%. No patient had received any treatment before thyroid surgery.

Input material: blood. This clonotype was sampled from a female donor with papillary thyroid cancer or a benign thyroid nodule (not recorded which). Some clones in this sample may be carry-over from other donors' samples. The V and J genes are TRBV6-1 and TRBJ1-6; 9 bases fit TRBD1. The CDR3 DNA sequence: TGTGCCAGCAGGCGACAGGGGGGAAGCTCCTATAATTCACCCCTCCACTTT. It yields the protein CASRRQGGSSYNSPLHF.